The present T cell receptor beta chain was sequenced within a study of control samples from healthy donors and cancer patients. The CDR3 spans 16 residues. Germline loops: CDR1 SGDLS, CDR2 YYNGEE. Trimming at V came to 4 bases and at J to 2 bases, leaving 6 bases not matched to a gene. The protocol was immunoSEQ multiplex PCR, while the TCRdb copy is restricted to in-frame clones and leaves out a portion. Here the sample spans some 410,000 clones, approximately 92% being singletons. The TCR was taken from a middle-aged man with head and neck cancer. Source material: PBMCs. The chain has TRBV9 and TRBJ2-2; 9 nucleotides align to TRBD1. The CDR3 spells CASSSGTGGNTGELFF. The DNA of the CDR3 is TGTGCCAGCAGCAGCGGAACAGGGGGCAACACCGGGGAGCTGTTTTTT.